This passage covers 4 T cell receptor beta chains from one sample sequenced in a study of blood T cell repertoires in COVID-19. Produced via immunoSEQ multiplex PCR; TCRdb's table is partial and in-frame only. The sample holds 130,000 or so clones; 80% to 85% are singletons and the top ten take approximately 3.6%. Sequencing was performed on PBMCs or T cells enriched from blood (not recorded which). These TCRs come from a woman aged 30 to 39 who had recovered from COVID-19.

The chain links TRBV7-2 to TRBJ2-7; 10 bases map to TRBD2. This CDR3 comprises 19 residues. The germline CDR1 and CDR2 sequences are SGHTA and FQGNSA. The V and J ends lost 0 bases and 4 bases, in that order; junction bases with no gene match: 15. The CDR3 sequence is CASSLAVLLSGRVGYEQYF. The CDR3 region has the DNA TGTGCCAGCAGCTTAGCAGTCCTTTTAAGCGGGAGGGTGGGGTACGAGCAGTACTTC.

The chain links TRBV19 to TRBJ1-5; 7 bases map to TRBD1. The trim removed 4 bases at V and 6 bases at J, leaving 9 bases unmatched. The CDR3 contains 15 residues. CDR1 and CDR2 from the germline V gene are LNHDA and SQIVND (reference sequence). The CDR3 is CASSSNRGRGQPQHF. CDR3 DNA: TGTGCCAGTAGTAGTAACAGGGGAAGGGGTCAGCCCCAGCATTTT.

The CDR3 is CASSLAGGNGYTF. CDR3 sequence (DNA): TGTGCCAGCAGCTTAGCCGGGGGAAATGGCTACACCTTC. The rearrangement uses TRBV7-8 and TRBJ1-2; possible D gene TRBD1, 5 bases. The V end was cut by 0 bases, the J end by 6 bases, with 8 bases between. The germline V gene encodes CDR1 SGHVS and CDR2 FQNEAQ. CDR3 length equals 13 residues.

This rearrangement joins TRBV15 to TRBJ1-5; TRBD1 might be the D (5 bases). V lost 0 bases and J lost 7, with 10 bases in between. This CDR3 is built from 14 residues. Germline-derived CDR1 and CDR2 are LNHNV and YYDKDF (reference sequence). The CDR3 DNA follows: TGTGCCACCAGCAGAGAGGGGGGAGGGCAGCCCCAGCATTTT. Translated: CATSREGGGQPQHF.